A selection of T cell receptor beta chains follows, all from one sample in a study of regulatory T cells in long-lasting Graves disease. TCRdb analysed the multiplex PCR reads with MiXCR anew, one entry per CDR3 protein. The sample carries around 450,000 distinct CDR3 sequences, roughly 17% recorded once. These data are also associated with another study on T cells in Graves' hyperthyroidism and ophthalmopathy.

Sequenced material: peripheral blood mononuclear cells (PBMCs), taken at new diagnosis, from a patient treated with antithyroid drugs. The receptors originated from a man aged 35 to 55 with Graves disease. Both conserved end residues are part of each CDR3. D genes are given only for firm matches. Some rows mark clone size as missing; the rest say once, few, many or name a class of expanded clone.

>.|13|TRBJ1-1|TRBV6-1|many
TGTGCCGTATCGGGACGGATGAACACTGAAGCTTTCTTT
CAVSGRMNTEAFF
>.|13|TRBJ2-7|TRBV9|few
TGTGCCAGCAGCGTAGCGGGATCCGGCGGGCAGTACTTC
CASSVAGSGGQYF
>TRBD2|18|TRBJ2-1|TRBV29-1|few
TGCAGCGTTGAAGGGACTAGCGGGAGGGCCCACGCCTACAATGAGCAGTTCTTC
CSVEGTSGRAHAYNEQFF
>.|16|TRBJ1-1|TRBV5-1|many
TGCGCCAGCAGCCCACAAGCCGGGAATTTAGGTACTGAAGCTTTCTTT
CASSPQAGNLGTEAFF
>TRBD2|15|TRBJ2-1|TRBV19|.
TGTGCCAGTAGTACGACTAGCGGGACCTACAATGAGCAGTTCTTC
CASSTTSGTYNEQFF
>.|13|TRBJ1-4|TRBV29-1|.
TGCAGCGTTAAGGACCAAGATGGTGAAAAACTGTTTTTT
CSVKDQDGEKLFF
>TRBD1|16|TRBJ1-1|TRBV7-2|many
TGTGCCAGCAGCCCCGAGCCAGGGGGTTTGAACACTGAAGCTTTCTTT
CASSPEPGGLNTEAFF
>.|11|TRBJ1-4|TRBV10-3|few
TGTGCCAGCAGTGACAATGAAAAACTGTTTTTT
CASSDNEKLFF
>TRBD2|15|TRBJ2-7|TRBV11-2|many
TGTGCCAGCAGCCAAGCACTAGCGTACTCCTACGAGCAGTACTTC
CASSQALAYSYEQYF
>TRBD2|18|TRBJ2-5|TRBV10-3|many
TGTGCCATCAGTGCCTTCTTACGATCGACTAGCGGAGAAGAGACCCAGTACTTC
CAISAFLRSTSGEETQYF
>TRBD1|20|TRBJ2-6|TRBV20-1|.
TGCAGTGCTAGTACTGATTACCCGGGACAGGGAAGGACTGGGGCCAACGTCCTGACTTTC
CSASTDYPGQGRTGANVLTF
>TRBD2|15|TRBJ2-3|TRBV30|.
TGTGCCTGGAGTGTACAAGCGGGAGTTGCAGATACGCAGTATTTT
CAWSVQAGVADTQYF
>.|15|TRBJ1-3|TRBV20-1|.
TGCAGTGCTAGGTCGAGCCGGACCTCTGGAAACACCATATATTTT
CSARSSRTSGNTIYF
>.|11|TRBJ2-1|TRBV25-1|.
TGTGCCAGCAGCAGGATCAATGAGCAGTTCTTC
CASSRINEQFF
>.|16|TRBJ2-7|TRBV5-1|many
TGCGCCAGCAGCATCCATGGCCCAGGGAGCTCCTACGAGCAGTACTTC
CASSIHGPGSSYEQYF
>.|14|TRBJ1-4|TRBV5-5|.
TGTGCCAGCAGCTTTTCGCGGACAGATGAAAAACTGTTTTTT
CASSFSRTDEKLFF
>TRBD2|15|TRBJ2-1|TRBV2|many
TGTGCCAGCACGCGGGAGAAAAGCTCCTACAATGAGCAGTTCTTC
CASTREKSSYNEQFF
>TRBD2|14|TRBJ2-7|TRBV20-1|many
TGCAGTGCTATCGATGGTAGCGGGAACTACGAGCAGTACTTC
CSAIDGSGNYEQYF
>.|15|TRBJ1-1|TRBV28|.
TGTGCCAGCAGCATGAATGGGCCCGTAAACACTGAAGCTTTCTTT
CASSMNGPVNTEAFF
>.|16|TRBJ2-7|TRBV29-1|many
TGCAGCGTTGAATTATCCCTCCGGGACGGAGCATACGAGCAGTACTTC
CSVELSLRDGAYEQYF
>TRBD2|16|TRBJ2-3|TRBV5-4|few
TGTGCCAGCCGCCAAGGGACTAGTGGTTCCACAGATACGCAGTATTTT
CASRQGTSGSTDTQYF
>TRBD2|18|TRBJ2-1|TRBV12-3/TRBV12-4|few
TGTGCCAGCAGCTTCGGACTAGCGGGAGCGGGGTCCTACAATGAGCAGTTCTTC
CASSFGLAGAGSYNEQFF
>.|14|TRBJ1-4|TRBV9|.
TGTGCCAGCAGCGTAGGTCCGAATAATGAAAAACTGTTTTTT
CASSVGPNNEKLFF
>TRBD1|16|TRBJ2-1|TRBV5-1|many
TGCGCCAGCAGCTGGATAACAGGGGGCTCTGGAAATGAGCAGTTCTTC
CASSWITGGSGNEQFF
>.|13|TRBJ2-1|TRBV5-1|.
TGCGCCAGCAGCCGGGGGGCAGCCTACGAGCAGTTCTTC
CASSRGAAYEQFF
>TRBD1|12|TRBJ2-1|TRBV29-1|few
TGCACCGGACAGGGGGCGTACAATGAGCAGTTCTTC
CTGQGAYNEQFF
>TRBD1|15|TRBJ1-4|TRBV5-1|many
TGCGCCAGCAGCTTGTCGCCAGGGGGGGATGAAAAACTGTTTTTT
CASSLSPGGDEKLFF
>.|15|TRBJ1-3|TRBV20-1|few
TGCAGTGCTACCCAGGACACAAACTCTGGAAACACCATATATTTT
CSATQDTNSGNTIYF
>.|12|TRBJ1-2|TRBV24-1|.
TGTGCCACCAGTGATTTGGCGGGAATCTACACCTTC
CATSDLAGIYTF
>TRBD2|15|TRBJ2-1|TRBV3-1|many
TGTGCCAGCAGCCCGACTAGCGGGAGGGCCAATGAGCAGTTCTTC
CASSPTSGRANEQFF
>TRBD2|13|TRBJ2-7|TRBV10-2|.
TGCGCCAGCAGTGGTAGCGGGGGGCACGAGCAGTACTTC
CASSGSGGHEQYF
>TRBD1|14|TRBJ2-3|TRBV9|.
TGTGCCAGCAGCGTAGGAGGGGGCTCAGATACGCAGTATTTT
CASSVGGGSDTQYF
>.|15|TRBJ2-5|TRBV7-9|many
TGTGCCAGCAGCCCGCCGTGGTCAGGCAAAGAGACCCAGTACTTC
CASSPPWSGKETQYF
>.|17|TRBJ2-5|TRBV12-5|many
TGTGCTAGTGGATCCCCCCCAAGGGTCAGGGACCAAGAGACCCAGTACTTC
CASGSPPRVRDQETQYF
>TRBD1|14|TRBJ1-1|TRBV15|once
TGTGCCACCTTCGGGACAGTCGATAACACTGAAGCTTTCTTT
CATFGTVDNTEAFF
>.|16|TRBJ2-1|TRBV20-1|.
TGCAGTGCTAGAGAAGCGGCTAGCCCTATCTACAATGAGCAGTTCTTC
CSAREAASPIYNEQFF
>.|14|TRBJ2-7|TRBV5-4|many
TGTGCCAGCAGCTTGGAACAGGGAACCTACGAGCAGTACTTC
CASSLEQGTYEQYF
>.|14|TRBJ1-1|TRBV7-2|many
TGTGCCAGCAGCTTAGTAGGGTCGAACACTGAAGCTTTCTTT
CASSLVGSNTEAFF
>.|15|TRBJ1-5|TRBV27|few
TGTGCCAGCAGTTTAAGGTCCAGGATGAATCAGCCCCAGCATTTT
CASSLRSRMNQPQHF
>.|12|TRBJ1-6|TRBV3-1|many
TGTGCCAGCAGCCAAGGAGCAAAGCCCCTCCACTTT
CASSQGAKPLHF
>.|13|TRBJ2-1|TRBV7-8|many
TGTGCCAGCAGCTGGCCCGGGGACGGTGAGCAGTTCTTC
CASSWPGDGEQFF
>TRBD2|17|TRBJ2-3|TRBV7-6|few
TGTGCCAGCAGCTTAGCGCTGAGCGGGAGGATGGGAGATACGCAGTATTTT
CASSLALSGRMGDTQYF
>TRBD2|14|TRBJ2-1|TRBV6-2/TRBV6-3|.
TGTGCCAGCCGACTAGCGGAATACTACAATGAGCAGTTCTTC
CASRLAEYYNEQFF
>.|15|TRBJ2-1|TRBV7-3|.
TGTGCCAGCAGCCCGGACTTTAGCTCCTACAATGAGCAGTTCTTC
CASSPDFSSYNEQFF
>.|12|TRBJ2-7|TRBV6-2/TRBV6-3|many
TGTGCCAGCAGTAACGGTCCCTACGAGCAGTACTTC
CASSNGPYEQYF
>TRBD2|16|TRBJ2-1|TRBV3-1|few
TGTGCCAGCAGTCTGACTAGCGGGAGGGCCGACGTGAAGGAGTTCTTC
CASSLTSGRADVKEFF
>.|15|TRBJ2-4|TRBV28|many
TGTGCCAGCAGCCAGGGAAGTGGGGCCAAAAACATTCAGTACTTC
CASSQGSGAKNIQYF